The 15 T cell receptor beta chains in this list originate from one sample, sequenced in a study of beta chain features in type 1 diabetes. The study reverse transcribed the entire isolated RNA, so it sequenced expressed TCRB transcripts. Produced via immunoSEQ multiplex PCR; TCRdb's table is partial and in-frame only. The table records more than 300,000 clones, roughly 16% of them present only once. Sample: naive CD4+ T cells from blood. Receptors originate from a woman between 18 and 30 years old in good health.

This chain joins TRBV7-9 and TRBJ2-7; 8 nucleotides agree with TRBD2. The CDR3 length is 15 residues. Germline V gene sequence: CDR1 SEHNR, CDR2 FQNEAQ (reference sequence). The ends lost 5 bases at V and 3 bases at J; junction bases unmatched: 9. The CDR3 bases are TGTGCCAGCAGCCCCGGACTAGCTGAACACTACGAGCAGTACTTC. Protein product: CASSPGLAEHYEQYF.

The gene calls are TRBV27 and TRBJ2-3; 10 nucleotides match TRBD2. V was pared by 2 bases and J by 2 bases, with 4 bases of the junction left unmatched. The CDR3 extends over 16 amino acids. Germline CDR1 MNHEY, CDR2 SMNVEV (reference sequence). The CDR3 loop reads CASSLRTSGSTDTQYF. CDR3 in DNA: TGTGCCAGCAGTTTACGGACTAGCGGTTCCACAGATACGCAGTATTTT.

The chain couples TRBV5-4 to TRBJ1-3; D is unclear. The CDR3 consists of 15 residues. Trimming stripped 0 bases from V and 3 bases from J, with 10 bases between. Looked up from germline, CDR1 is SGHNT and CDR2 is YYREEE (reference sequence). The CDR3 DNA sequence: TGTGCCAGCAGCTTGGGAGCGGGAAGTGGAAACACCATATATTTT. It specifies CASSLGAGSGNTIYF. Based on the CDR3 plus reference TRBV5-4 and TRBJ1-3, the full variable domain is ETGVTQSPTHLIKTRGQQVTLRCSSQSGHNTVSWYQQALGQGPQFIFQYYREEENGRGNFPPRFSGLQFPNYSSELNVNALELDDSALYLCASSLGAGSGNTIYFGEGSWLTVV.

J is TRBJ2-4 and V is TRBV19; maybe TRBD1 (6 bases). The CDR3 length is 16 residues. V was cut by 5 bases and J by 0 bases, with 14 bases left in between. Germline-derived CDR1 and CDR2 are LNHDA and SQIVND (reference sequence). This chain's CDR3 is CASSPRTAIAKNIQYF. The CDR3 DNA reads TGTGCCAGTAGTCCTCGGACAGCGATAGCCAAAAACATTCAGTACTTC.

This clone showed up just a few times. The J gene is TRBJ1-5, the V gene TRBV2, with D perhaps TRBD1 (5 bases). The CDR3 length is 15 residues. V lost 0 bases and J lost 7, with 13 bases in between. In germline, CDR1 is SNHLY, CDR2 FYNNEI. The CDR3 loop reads CASSEAPTGLQPQHF. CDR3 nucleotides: TGTGCCAGCAGTGAAGCGCCCACAGGATTGCAGCCCCAGCATTTT.

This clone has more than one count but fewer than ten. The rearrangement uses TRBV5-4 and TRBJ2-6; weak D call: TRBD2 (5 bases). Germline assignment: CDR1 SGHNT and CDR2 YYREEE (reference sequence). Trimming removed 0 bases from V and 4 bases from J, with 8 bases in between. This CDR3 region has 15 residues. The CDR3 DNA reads TGTGCCAGCAGCTTGGGGACTCTGGGGGCCAACGTCCTGACTTTC. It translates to CASSLGTLGANVLTF.

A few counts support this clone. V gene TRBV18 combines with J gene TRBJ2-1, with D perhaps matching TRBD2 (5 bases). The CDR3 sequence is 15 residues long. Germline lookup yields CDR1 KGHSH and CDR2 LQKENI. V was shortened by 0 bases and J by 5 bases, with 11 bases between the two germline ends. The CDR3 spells CASSPPGPGNNEQFF. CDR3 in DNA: TGTGCCAGCTCACCACCGGGTCCGGGAAACAATGAGCAGTTCTTC.

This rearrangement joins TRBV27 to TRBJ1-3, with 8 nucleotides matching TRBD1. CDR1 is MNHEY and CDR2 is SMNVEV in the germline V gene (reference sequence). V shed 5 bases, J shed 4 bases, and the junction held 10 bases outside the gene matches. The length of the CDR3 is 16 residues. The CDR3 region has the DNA TGTGCCAGCAGTCCACAGACAGGGACAGGAGGAAACACCATATATTTT. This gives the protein CASSPQTGTGGNTIYF.

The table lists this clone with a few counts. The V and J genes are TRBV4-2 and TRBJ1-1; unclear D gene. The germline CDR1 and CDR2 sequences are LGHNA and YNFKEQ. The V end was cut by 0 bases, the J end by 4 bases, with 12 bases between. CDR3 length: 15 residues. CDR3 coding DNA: TGTGCCAGCAGCCAAGACGGGGTTTGGGGCACTGAAGCTTTCTTT. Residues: CASSQDGVWGTEAFF.

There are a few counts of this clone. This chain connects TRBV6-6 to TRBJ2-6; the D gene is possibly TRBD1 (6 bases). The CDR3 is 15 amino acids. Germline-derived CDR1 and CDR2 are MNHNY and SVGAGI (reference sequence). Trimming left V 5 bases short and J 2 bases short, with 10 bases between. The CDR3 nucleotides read TGTGCCAGCAGTAACACAGGGACTGGGGCCAACGTCCTGACTTTC. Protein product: CASSNTGTGANVLTF.

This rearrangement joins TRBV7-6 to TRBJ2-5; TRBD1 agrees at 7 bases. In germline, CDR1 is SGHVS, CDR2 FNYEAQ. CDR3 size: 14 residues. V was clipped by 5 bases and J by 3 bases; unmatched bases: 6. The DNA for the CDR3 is TGTGCCAGCAGCCCAGGGGGTAGAGAAGAGACCCAGTACTTC. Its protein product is CASSPGGREETQYF.

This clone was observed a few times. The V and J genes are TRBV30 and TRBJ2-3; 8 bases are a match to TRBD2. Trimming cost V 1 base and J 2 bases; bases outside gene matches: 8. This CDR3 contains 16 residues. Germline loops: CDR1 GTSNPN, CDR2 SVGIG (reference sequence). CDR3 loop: CAWSERASGPTDTQYF. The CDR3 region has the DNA TGTGCCTGGAGTGAGAGAGCTAGCGGGCCCACAGATACGCAGTATTTT.

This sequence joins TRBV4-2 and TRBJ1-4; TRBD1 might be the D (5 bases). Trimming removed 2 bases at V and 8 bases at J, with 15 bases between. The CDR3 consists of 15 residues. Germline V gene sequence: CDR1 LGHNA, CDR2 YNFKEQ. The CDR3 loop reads CASSQQQAPREKLFF. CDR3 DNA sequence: TGTGCCAGCAGCCAACAACAGGCCCCTAGGGAAAAACTGTTTTTT.

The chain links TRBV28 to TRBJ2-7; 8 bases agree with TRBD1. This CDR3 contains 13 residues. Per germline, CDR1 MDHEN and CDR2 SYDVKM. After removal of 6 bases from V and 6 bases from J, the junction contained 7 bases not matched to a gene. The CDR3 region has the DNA TGTGCCAGCAGCCGTGGACAGGGAGGCGAGCAGTACTTC. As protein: CASSRGQGGEQYF.

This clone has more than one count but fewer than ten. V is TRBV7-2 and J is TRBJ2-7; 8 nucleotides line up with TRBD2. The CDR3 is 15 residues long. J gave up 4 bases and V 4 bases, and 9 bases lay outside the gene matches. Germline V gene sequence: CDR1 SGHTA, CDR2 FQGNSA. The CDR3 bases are TGTGCCAGCAGCTCTCAAAGCGGGAGTGGTTACGAGCAGTACTTC. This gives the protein CASSSQSGSGYEQYF.